This T cell receptor beta chain was found in a study of T cell responses to AZD1222 COVID-19 vaccine. Germline V gene data show CDR1 as MRHNA and CDR2 as SNTAGT. Trimming took off 2 bases at V and 4 bases at J, with 3 bases between the two ends. CDR3 size: 12 residues. Sequencing was performed with immunoSEQ multiplex PCR; in TCRdb, only in-frame clones are kept and a portion is missing. Of about 150,000 clones listed, 75% to 95% are singletons. This receptor was taken from an adult in good health. The rearrangement joins TRBV6-4 to TRBJ1-3; no clear D gene. The source was peripheral blood, collected on day 0 of AZD1222 vaccination. The CDR3 DNA reads as TGTGCCAGCAGTGACGGGGGAAACACCATATATTTT. It codes for CASSDGGNTIYF.